These 15 T cell receptor beta chains were all obtained from the same sample, sequenced in a study of regulatory T cells in long-lasting Graves disease. The TCR beta library used iRepertoire HTBI primers with Arm-PCR amplification of CDR3. One entry per CDR3 protein results from TCRdb running MiXCR on the multiplex PCR reads. Of under 800,000 distinct CDR3 sequences in the sample, about 15% were seen once. Time point in this sample: newly diagnosed GD, antithyroid drugs for less than 3 months. Preparation of the TCR library used RNA extracted from PBMCs. The sample was also linked to a second study, of T cells in Graves' hyperthyroidism and ophthalmopathy.

The starting material was peripheral blood mononuclear cells (PBMCs), obtained at new diagnosis, from a patient treated with antithyroid drugs. The receptors here all came from a woman in her 30s with Graves disease.

The genes are TRBV27 and TRBJ2-7; 8 bases are a match to TRBD2. The CDR3 has 14 residues. Germline CDR1 and CDR2: MNHEY and SMNVEV (reference sequence). V lost 6 bases and J lost 5; bases outside the gene matches: 9. The CDR3: CASRSGGRGNEQYF. The DNA of the CDR3 is TGTGCCAGCAGGAGCGGGGGCCGAGGTAACGAGCAGTACTTC.

This clonotype was found a few times. The V and J genes are TRBV19 and TRBJ2-7; tentatively, D is TRBD1 (6 bases). Trimming cost V 9 bases and J 1 base, with 16 bases left between them. This CDR3 contains 14 residues. CDR1 is LNHDA, CDR2 SQIVND, per germline (reference sequence). The CDR3 sequence: CASGLTGASYEQYF. CDR3 nucleotides: TGTGCCAGCGGCCTGACAGGCGCATCCTACGAGCAGTACTTC.

This clonotype was seen only once. The chain uses TRBV28 and TRBJ2-7; either TRBD1 or TRBD2 may fit D (5 bases each). The V end lost 5 bases, the J end lost 0 bases, and 14 bases lay between the germline ends. The V gene's germline CDR1 is MDHEN and CDR2 SYDVKM. There are 15 residues in the CDR3. In nucleotides, the CDR3 is TGTGCCAGCAGTCTCCGGGACCGCAGCTCCTACGAGCAGTACTTC. Protein product: CASSLRDRSSYEQYF.

This clonotype is a singleton in its sample. Since a much larger clone is just one base distant, this may be a read error. The chain joins TRBV29-1 to TRBJ2-5, with D uncertain. There are 14 residues in the CDR3. From germline, CDR1 is SQVTM and CDR2 ANQGSEA. Trimming took 8 bases from V and 4 from J, leaving 20 bases between them. DNA for the CDR3: TGCAGCTCGACGGCCGTTAGCCCGTTAGAGACCCAGTACTTC. Its translation is CSSTAVSPLETQYF. Using reference TRBV29-1 and TRBJ2-5 for the parts outside the CDR3, the full variable domain is SAVISQKPSRDICQRGTSLTIQCQVDSQVTMMFWYRQQPGQSLTLIATANQGSEATYESGFVIDKFPISRPNLTFSTLTVSNMSPEDSSIYLCSSTAVSPLETQYFGPGTRLLVL.

This clonotype appeared many times. V gene TRBV5-1 combines with J gene TRBJ2-3, with 11 bases fitting TRBD2. The CDR3 is made up of 15 amino acids. Germline V CDR1 and CDR2: SGHRS, YFSETQ. J was trimmed by 4 bases and V by 2 bases; bases with no gene match: 3. The CDR3 DNA reads as TGCGCCAGCAGCTTACCACTAGCGGGAGCAGATACGCAGTATTTT. This sequence encodes CASSLPLAGADTQYF.

This clonotype was seen a few times. The chain uses TRBV24-1 and TRBJ2-2; 7 positions match TRBD2. Germline V lookup: CDR1 KGHDR, CDR2 SFDVKD. The V and J ends lost 8 bases and 3 bases, in that order; junction bases with no gene match: 5. The CDR3 loop spans 14 amino acids. The CDR3 DNA reads as TGTGCCACCACACGGGGGAGGGACACCGGGGAGCTGTTTTTT. Translated, it gives CATTRGRDTGELFF.

The V call is TRBV3-1, the J call TRBJ2-5; TRBD2 might be the D (5 bases). The CDR3 contains 14 residues. Germline V CDR1 and CDR2: LGHDT, YNNKEL (reference sequence). Trimming cost V 4 bases and J 3 bases, with 12 bases left between them. CDR3 coding DNA: TGTGCCAGCAGCCGGCGGACTCAAAAAGAGACCCAGTACTTC. This codes for CASSRRTQKETQYF.

This clonotype was seen ten or more times. The chain links TRBV12-3 or TRBV12-4 to TRBJ1-3; tentative D call: TRBD1 (5 bases). The ends were cut back, 6 bases at V and 0 bases at J, with 12 bases in the middle. The CDR3 runs 15 residues. In DNA form, the CDR3 reads TGTGCCAGCAGATATACAGGACACTCTGGAAACACCATATATTTT. It specifies CASRYTGHSGNTIYF.

In this sample, this clonotype turned up a few times. The gene calls are TRBV19 and TRBJ2-2; TRBD2 agrees at 12 bases. The length of the CDR3 is 17 residues. Germline CDR1 and CDR2: LNHDA and SQIVND (reference sequence). Germline trimming cut 7 bases from V and 1 base from J; bases unmatched to any gene: 7. CDR3 loop: CASMILAGGVNTGELFF. The CDR3 DNA reads as TGTGCCAGTATGATACTAGCGGGAGGAGTGAACACCGGGGAGCTGTTTTTT.

The genes are TRBV6-1 and TRBJ1-3; D possibly corresponds to TRBD1 (5 bases). The CDR3 loop spans 16 amino acids. Germline V gives CDR1 MNHNS, CDR2 SASEGT. V lost 6 bases to trimming and J lost 0 bases, with 15 bases between them. This chain's CDR3 is CASSPGRWTSGNTIYF. CDR3 DNA sequence: TGTGCCAGCAGCCCGGGACGATGGACCTCTGGAAACACCATATATTTT.

This clonotype appeared a few times. V and J are TRBV3-1 and TRBJ1-5, with D perhaps TRBD1 (5 bases). Between the trimmed V and J ends, which lost 4 bases and 3 bases, there was a span of 10 bases. In germline, CDR1 is LGHDT, CDR2 YNNKEL (reference sequence). The CDR3 runs to 14 residues. CDR3 sequence reads: CASSRRQNNQPQHF. The CDR3, as DNA: TGTGCCAGCAGCCGAAGACAGAACAATCAGCCCCAGCATTTT.

In its sample, this clonotype was seen many times. The chain combines TRBV7-2 with TRBJ2-1, with D perhaps given as TRBD1 or TRBD2 (5 bases each). The germline V gene has CDR1 SGHTA and CDR2 FQGNSA. The CDR3 contains 12 residues. Trimming shortened V by 5 bases and J by 13 bases, and 15 bases separated the two germline ends. CDR3 nucleotides: TGTGCCAGCAGCCTCTTCAGGGACGAACAGTTCTTC. The encoded protein is CASSLFRDEQFF.

This clonotype has just a few counts. The chain is built from TRBV19 and TRBJ2-7; D is unresolved. This CDR3 region has 12 residues. Per the germline V gene, CDR1 is LNHDA and CDR2 is SQIVND (reference sequence). V lost 6 bases and J 5 bases, leaving 11 bases between the germline ends. The CDR3 DNA sequence: TGTGCCAGTAGCCCCACGTGGAACGAGCAGTACTTC. Its protein product is CASSPTWNEQYF.

This clonotype was detected ten times or more. The J gene is TRBJ2-7, the V gene TRBV3-1; 7 positions agree with TRBD2. This CDR3 has 12 residues. CDR1 and CDR2 (germline): LGHDT, YNNKEL (reference sequence). The trim removed 3 bases at V and 6 bases at J, leaving 2 bases unmatched. Here the CDR3 reads CASSHGRGEQYF. The CDR3 DNA is TGTGCCAGCAGCCATGGGAGGGGCGAGCAGTACTTC.

The chain couples TRBV19 to TRBJ1-5; D remains ambiguous. V lost 3 bases to trimming and J lost 2 bases, with 11 bases between them. CDR1 and CDR2 (germline): LNHDA, SQIVND (reference sequence). CDR3 length: 15 amino acids. CDR3 residues: CASSILGFGNQPQHF. In DNA, the CDR3 is TGTGCCAGTAGTATTTTAGGATTCGGCAATCAGCCCCAGCATTTT.